This record covers a single TCR beta chain. Assay used: immunoSEQ multiplex PCR; TCRdb lists only in-frame clones, some missing. The data show 56,000 or so clones, approximately 91% seen once. These data are taken from a study of T cell changes during pregnancy in multiple sclerosis. The germline V gene encodes CDR1 MNHNS and CDR2 SASEGT. The CDR3 runs to 14 residues. Trimming shortened V by 2 bases and J by 5 bases, and 13 bases separated the two germline ends. Sequencing used peripheral blood, obtained after pregnancy. This receptor was identified in a female donor with multiple sclerosis, enrolled in a pregnancy study. V usage is TRBV6-1 and J usage is TRBJ2-7, with D tentatively TRBD2 (5 bases). CDR3 DNA: TGTGCCAGCAGTGAATTCGAGGGATCCCACGAGCAGTACTTC. Protein product: CASSEFEGSHEQYF.